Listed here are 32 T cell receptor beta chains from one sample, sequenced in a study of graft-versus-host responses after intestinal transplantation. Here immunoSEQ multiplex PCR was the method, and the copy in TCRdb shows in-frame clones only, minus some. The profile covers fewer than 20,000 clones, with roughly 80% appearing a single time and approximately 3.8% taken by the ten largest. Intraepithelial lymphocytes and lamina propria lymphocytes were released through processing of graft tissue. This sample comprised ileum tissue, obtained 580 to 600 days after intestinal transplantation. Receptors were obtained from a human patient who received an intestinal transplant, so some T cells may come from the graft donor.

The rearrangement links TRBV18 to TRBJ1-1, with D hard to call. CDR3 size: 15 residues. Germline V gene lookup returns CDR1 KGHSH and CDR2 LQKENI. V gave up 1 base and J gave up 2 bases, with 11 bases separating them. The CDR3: CASSPRPNLNTEAFF. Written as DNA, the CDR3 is TGTGCCAGCTCACCACGGCCAAACCTAAACACTGAAGCTTTCTTT. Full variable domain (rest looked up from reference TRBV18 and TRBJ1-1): NAGVMQNPRHLVRRRGQEARLRCSPMKGHSHVYWYRQLPEEGLKFMVYLQKENIIDESGMPKERFSAEFPKEGPSILRIQQVVRGDSAAYFCASSPRPNLNTEAFFGQGTRLTVV.

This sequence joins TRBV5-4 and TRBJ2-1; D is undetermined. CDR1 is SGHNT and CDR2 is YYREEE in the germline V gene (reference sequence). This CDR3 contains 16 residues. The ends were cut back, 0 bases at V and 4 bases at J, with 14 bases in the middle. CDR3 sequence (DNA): TGTGCCAGCAGCTTGGGTGGAGACCGAGGTTACAATGAGCAGTTCTTC. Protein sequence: CASSLGGDRGYNEQFF.

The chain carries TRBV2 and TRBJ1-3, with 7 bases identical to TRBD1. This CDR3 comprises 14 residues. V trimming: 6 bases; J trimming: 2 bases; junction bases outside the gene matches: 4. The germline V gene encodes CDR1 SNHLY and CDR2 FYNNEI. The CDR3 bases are TGTGCCAGCAGAAACACAGGGGCTGGAAACACCATATATTTT. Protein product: CASRNTGAGNTIYF.

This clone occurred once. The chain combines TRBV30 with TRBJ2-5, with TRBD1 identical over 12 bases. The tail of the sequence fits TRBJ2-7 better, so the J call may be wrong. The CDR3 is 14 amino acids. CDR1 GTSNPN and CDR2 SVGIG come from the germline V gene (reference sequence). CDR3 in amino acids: CAWDPGQGANEQYF. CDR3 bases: TGTGCCTGGGACCCGGGACAGGGGGCGAACGAGCAGTACTTC.

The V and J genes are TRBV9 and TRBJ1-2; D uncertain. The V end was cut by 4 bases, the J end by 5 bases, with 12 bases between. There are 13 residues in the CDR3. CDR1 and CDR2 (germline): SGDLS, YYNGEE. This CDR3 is CASSSGGKYGYTF. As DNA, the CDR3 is TGTGCCAGCAGCTCCGGCGGGAAATATGGCTACACCTTC.

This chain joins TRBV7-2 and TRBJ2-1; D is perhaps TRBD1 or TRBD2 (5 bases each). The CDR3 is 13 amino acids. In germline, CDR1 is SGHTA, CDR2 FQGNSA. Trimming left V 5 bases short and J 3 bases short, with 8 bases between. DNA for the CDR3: TGTGCCAGCAGCGAGAGGGGCTACAATGAGCAGTTCTTC. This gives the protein CASSERGYNEQFF. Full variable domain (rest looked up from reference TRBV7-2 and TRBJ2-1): GAGVSQSPSNKVTEKGKDVELRCDPISGHTALYWYRQSLGQGLEFLIYFQGNSAPDKSGLPSDRFSAERTGGSVSTLTIQRTQQEDSAVYLCASSERGYNEQFFGPGTRLTVL.

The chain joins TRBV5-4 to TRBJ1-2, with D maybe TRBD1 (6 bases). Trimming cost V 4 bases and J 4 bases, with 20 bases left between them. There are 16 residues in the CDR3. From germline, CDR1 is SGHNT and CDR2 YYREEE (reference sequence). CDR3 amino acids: CASSNGGLQGSYGYTF. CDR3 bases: TGTGCCAGCAGCAATGGAGGTCTACAGGGCAGCTATGGCTACACCTTC.

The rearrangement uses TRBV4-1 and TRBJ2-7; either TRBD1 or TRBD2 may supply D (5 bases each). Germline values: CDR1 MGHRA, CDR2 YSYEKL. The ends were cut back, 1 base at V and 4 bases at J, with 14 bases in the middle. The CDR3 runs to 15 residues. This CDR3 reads CASSQARDGSYEQYF. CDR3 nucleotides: TGCGCCAGCAGCCAAGCCCGGGACGGATCATACGAGCAGTACTTC.

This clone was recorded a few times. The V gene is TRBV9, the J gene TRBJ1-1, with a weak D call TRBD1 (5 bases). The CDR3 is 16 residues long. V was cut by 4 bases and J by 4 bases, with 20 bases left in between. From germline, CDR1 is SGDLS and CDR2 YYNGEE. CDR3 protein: CASSPTTGPAGTEAFF. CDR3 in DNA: TGTGCCAGCAGCCCTACTACGGGGCCCGCGGGCACTGAAGCTTTCTTT.

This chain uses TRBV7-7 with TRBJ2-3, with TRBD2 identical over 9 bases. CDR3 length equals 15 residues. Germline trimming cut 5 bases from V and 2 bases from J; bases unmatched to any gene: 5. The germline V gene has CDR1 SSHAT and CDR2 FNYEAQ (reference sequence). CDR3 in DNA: TGTGCCAGCAGCAAGAGCGGGGGGCTCACAGATACGCAGTATTTT. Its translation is CASSKSGGLTDTQYF.

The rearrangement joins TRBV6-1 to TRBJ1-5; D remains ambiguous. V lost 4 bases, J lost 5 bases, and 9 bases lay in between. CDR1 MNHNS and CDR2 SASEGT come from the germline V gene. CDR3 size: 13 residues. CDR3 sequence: CASSVRWDQPQHF. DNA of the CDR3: TGTGCCAGCAGTGTTAGGTGGGATCAGCCCCAGCATTTT.

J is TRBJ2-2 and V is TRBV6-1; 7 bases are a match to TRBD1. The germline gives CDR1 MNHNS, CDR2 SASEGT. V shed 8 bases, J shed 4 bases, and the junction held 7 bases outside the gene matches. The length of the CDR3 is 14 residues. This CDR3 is CASGYRGSTGELFF. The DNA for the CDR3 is TGTGCCAGCGGGTACAGGGGAAGCACCGGGGAGCTGTTTTTT.

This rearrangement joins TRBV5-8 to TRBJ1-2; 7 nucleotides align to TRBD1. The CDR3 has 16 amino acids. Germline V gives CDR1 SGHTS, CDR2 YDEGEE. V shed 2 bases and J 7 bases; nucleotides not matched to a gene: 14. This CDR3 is CASSFLGGNRGLGYTF. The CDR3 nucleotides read TGTGCCAGCAGCTTTCTCGGGGGCAACAGGGGACTTGGCTACACCTTC.

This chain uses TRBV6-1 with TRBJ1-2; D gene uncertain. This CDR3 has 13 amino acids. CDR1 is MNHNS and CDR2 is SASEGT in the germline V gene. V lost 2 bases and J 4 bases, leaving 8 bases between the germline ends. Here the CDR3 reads CASSEPERYGYTF. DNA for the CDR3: TGTGCCAGCAGTGAACCCGAGCGCTATGGCTACACCTTC.

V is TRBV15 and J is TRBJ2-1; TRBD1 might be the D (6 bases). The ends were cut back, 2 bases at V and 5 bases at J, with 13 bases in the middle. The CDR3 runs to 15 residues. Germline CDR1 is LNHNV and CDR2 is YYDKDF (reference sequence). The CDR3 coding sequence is TGTGCCACCAGCAGAAACAGGGTGGTAGACAATGAGCAGTTCTTC. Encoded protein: CATSRNRVVDNEQFF.

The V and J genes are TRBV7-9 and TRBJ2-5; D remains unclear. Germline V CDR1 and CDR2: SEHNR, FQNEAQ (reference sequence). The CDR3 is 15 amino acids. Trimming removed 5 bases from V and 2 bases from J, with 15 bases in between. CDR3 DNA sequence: TGTGCCAGCAGCCAAGGGCCGGGCCGACAAGAGACCCAGTACTTC. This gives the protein CASSQGPGRQETQYF.

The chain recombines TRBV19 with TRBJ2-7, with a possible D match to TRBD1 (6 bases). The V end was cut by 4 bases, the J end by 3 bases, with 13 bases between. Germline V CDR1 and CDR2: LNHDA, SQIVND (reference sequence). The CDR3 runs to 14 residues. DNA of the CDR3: TGTGCCAGTAGTAGTAGGGACATATACTACGAGCAGTACTTC. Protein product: CASSSRDIYYEQYF.

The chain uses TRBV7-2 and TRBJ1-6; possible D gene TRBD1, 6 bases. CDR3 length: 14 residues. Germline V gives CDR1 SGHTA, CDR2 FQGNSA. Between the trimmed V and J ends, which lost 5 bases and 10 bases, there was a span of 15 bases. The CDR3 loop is CASSQVGAQSPLHF. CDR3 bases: TGTGCCAGCAGCCAAGTGGGGGCGCAGTCACCCCTCCACTTT.

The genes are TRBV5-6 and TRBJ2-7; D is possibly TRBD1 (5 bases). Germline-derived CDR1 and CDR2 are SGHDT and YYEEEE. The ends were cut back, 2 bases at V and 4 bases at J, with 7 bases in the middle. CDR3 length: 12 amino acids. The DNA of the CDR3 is TGTGCCAGCAGCTTTGGGGCGTACGAGCAGTACTTC. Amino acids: CASSFGAYEQYF.

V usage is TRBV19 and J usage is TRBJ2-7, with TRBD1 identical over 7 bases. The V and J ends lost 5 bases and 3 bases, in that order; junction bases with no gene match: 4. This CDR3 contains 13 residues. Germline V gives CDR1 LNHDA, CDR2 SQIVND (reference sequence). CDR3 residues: CASSPGTDYEQYF. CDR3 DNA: TGTGCCAGTAGTCCCGGGACAGACTACGAGCAGTACTTC.

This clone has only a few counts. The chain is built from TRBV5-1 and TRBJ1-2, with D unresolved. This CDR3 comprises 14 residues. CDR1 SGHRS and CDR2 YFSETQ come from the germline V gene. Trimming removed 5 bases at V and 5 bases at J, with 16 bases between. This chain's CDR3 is CASSSIEAGYGYTF. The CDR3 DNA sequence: TGCGCCAGCAGTTCAATTGAGGCAGGATATGGCTACACCTTC.

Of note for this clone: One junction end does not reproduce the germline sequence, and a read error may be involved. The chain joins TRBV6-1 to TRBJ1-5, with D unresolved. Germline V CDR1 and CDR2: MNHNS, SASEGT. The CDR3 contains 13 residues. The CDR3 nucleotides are TGTGCCAGCAGAGAAGAAATGTACCAGCCCCAGCATTTT. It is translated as CASREEMYQPQHF.

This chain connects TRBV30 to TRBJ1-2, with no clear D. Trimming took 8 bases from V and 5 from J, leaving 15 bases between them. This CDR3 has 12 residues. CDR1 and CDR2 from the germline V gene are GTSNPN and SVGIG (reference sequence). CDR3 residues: CASKAEKYGYTF. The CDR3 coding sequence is TGTGCCAGTAAGGCGGAGAAATATGGCTACACCTTC. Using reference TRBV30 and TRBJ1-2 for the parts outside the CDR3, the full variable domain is SQTIHQWPATLVQPVGSPLSLECTVEGTSNPNLYWYRQAAGRGLQLLFYSVGIGQISSEVPQNLSASRPQDRQFILSSKKLLLSDSGFYLCASKAEKYGYTFGSGTRLTVV.

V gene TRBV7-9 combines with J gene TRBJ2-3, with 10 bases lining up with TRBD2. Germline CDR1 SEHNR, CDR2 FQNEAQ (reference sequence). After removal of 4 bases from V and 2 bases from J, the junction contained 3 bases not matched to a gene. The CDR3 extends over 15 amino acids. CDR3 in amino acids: CASSYSGGHTDTQYF. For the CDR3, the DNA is TGTGCCAGCAGCTATAGCGGGGGGCACACAGATACGCAGTATTTT.

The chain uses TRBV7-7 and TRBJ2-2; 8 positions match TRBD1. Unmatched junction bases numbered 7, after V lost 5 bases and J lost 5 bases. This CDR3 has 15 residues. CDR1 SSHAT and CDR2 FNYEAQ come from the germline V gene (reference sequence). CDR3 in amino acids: CASSPGGGFTGELFF. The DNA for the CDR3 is TGTGCCAGCAGCCCAGGGGGCGGTTTTACCGGGGAGCTGTTTTTT.

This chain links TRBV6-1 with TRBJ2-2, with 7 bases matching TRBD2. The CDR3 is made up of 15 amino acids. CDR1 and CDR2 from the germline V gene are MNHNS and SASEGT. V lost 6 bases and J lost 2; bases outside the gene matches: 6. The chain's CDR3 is CASRRGTINTGELFF. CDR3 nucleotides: TGTGCCAGCAGACGAGGGACTATAAACACCGGGGAGCTGTTTTTT.

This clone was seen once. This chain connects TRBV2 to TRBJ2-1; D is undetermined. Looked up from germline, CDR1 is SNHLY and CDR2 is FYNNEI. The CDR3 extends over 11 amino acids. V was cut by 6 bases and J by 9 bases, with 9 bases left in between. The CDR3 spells CASRYDLEQFF. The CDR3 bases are TGTGCCAGCAGGTACGACCTTGAGCAGTTCTTC.

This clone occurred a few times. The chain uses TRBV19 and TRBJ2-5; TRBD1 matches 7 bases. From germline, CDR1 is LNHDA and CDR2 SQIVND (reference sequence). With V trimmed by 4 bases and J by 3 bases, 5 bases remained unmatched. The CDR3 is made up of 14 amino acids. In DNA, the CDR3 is TGTGCCAGTAGTACATGGGACAGAGAAGAGACCCAGTACTTC. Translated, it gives CASSTWDREETQYF.

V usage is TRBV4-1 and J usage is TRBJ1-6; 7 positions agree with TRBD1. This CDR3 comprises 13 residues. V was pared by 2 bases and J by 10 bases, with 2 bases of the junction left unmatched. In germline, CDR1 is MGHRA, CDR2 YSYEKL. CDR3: CASSQTGESPLHF. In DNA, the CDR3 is TGCGCCAGCAGCCAAACAGGGGAGTCACCCCTCCACTTT.

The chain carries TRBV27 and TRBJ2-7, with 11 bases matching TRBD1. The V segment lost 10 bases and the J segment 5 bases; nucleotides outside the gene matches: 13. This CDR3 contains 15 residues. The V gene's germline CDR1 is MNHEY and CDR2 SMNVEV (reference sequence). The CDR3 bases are TGTGCCACCCGGACAGGGGGCGCGAAATTCGACGAGCAGTACTTC. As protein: CATRTGGAKFDEQYF.

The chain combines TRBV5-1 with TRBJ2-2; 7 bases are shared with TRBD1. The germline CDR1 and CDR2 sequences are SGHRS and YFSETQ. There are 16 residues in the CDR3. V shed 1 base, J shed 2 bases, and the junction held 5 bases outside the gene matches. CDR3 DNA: TGCGCCAGCAGCTTGATGAGGGGGCCAAACACCGGGGAGCTGTTTTTT. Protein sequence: CASSLMRGPNTGELFF.

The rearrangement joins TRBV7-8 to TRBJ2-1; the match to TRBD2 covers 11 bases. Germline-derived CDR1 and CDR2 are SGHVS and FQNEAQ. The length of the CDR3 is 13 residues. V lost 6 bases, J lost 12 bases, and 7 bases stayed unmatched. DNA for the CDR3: TGTGCCAGCAGTGACGCTAGCGGGGGGCCGCAGTTCTTC. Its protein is CASSDASGGPQFF.